This entry concerns a single T cell receptor beta chain. Its antigen is unknown. Profiling relied on immunoSEQ multiplex PCR, and the TCRdb table lists in-frame clones only, not all of them. This table holds about 110,000 clones, roughly 86% found once. Germline V gives CDR1 SGHVS, CDR2 FQNEAQ. The CDR3 extends over 12 amino acids. V dropped 4 bases and J dropped 6 bases, with 10 bases sitting between them. These data originate in a study of T cell responses to AZD1222 COVID-19 vaccine. Study findings and constraints: Baseline testing showed seropositivity in only a handful of AZD1222 recipients. Repertoire samples came only from after the peak T cell response. Vaccination with two AZD1222 doses was followed by a rise in Spike-specific TCR breadth and depth. Spike as a whole was targeted by vaccine-associated CD4 TCRs, dominant at 160-218 and 743-854.

The TCR sequence derives from an adult in good health. This chain joins TRBV7-8 and TRBJ2-7; D is possibly TRBD1 or TRBD2 (6 bases each). This material consisted of peripheral blood, taken on day 0 of AZD1222 vaccination. The CDR3 here is CASSSGGPEQYF. The CDR3 bases are TGTGCCAGCAGCTCCGGGGGCCCCGAGCAGTACTTC.